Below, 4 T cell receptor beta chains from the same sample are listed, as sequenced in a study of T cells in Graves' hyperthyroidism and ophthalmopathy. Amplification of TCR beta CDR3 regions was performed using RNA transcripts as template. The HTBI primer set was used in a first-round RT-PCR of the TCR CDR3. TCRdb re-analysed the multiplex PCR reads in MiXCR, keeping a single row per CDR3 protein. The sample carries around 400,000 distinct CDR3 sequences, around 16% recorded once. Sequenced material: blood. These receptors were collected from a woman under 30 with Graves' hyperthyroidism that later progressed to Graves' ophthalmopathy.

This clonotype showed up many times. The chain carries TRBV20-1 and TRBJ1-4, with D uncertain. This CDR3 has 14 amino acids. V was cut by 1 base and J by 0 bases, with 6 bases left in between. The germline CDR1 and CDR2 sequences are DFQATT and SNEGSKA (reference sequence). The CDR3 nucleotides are TGCAGTGCTAGAGTCGGATCAACTAATGAAAAACTGTTTTTT. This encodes CSARVGSTNEKLFF.

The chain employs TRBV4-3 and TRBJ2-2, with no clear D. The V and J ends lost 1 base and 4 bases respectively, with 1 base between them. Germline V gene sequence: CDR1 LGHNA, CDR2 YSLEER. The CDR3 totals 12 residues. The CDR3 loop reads CASSQVTGELFF. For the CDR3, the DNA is TGCGCCAGCAGCCAAGTCACCGGGGAGCTGTTTTTT.

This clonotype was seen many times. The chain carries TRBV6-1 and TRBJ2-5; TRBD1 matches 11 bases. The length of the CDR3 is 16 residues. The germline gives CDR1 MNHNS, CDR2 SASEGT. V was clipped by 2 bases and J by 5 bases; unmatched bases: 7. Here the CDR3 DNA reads TGTGCCAGCAGTGAAAGCCTGGGACAGGGGGAGGAGACCCAGTACTTC. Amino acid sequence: CASSESLGQGEETQYF.

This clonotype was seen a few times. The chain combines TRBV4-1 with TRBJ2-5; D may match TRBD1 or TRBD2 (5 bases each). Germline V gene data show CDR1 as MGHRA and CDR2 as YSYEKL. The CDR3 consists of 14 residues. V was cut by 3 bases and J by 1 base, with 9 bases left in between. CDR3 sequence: CASSQGRIQETQYF. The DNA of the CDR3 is TGCGCCAGCAGCCAGGGACGGATCCAAGAGACCCAGTACTTC.